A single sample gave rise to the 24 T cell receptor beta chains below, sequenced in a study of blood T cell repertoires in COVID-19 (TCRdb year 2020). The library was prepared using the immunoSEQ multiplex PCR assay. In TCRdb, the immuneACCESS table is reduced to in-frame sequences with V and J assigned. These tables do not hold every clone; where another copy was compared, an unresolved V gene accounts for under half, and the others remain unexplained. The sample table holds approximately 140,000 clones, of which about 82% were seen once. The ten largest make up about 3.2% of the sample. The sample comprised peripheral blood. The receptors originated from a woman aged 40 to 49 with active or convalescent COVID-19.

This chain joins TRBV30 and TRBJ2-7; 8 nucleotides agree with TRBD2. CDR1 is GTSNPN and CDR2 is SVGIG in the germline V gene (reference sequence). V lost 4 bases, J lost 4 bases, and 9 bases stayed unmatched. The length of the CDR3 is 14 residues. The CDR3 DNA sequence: TGTGCCTGGAACCCGGGACTAGGTGGTTACGAGCAGTACTTC. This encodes CAWNPGLGGYEQYF.

DNA of the CDR3: TGTGCCAGCAGCTTGGCCCCGCGGGGGGCAGGCACAGATACGCAGTATTTT. It encodes CASSLAPRGAGTDTQYF. The chain joins TRBV5-6 to TRBJ2-3, with TRBD2 identical over 8 bases. This CDR3 spans 17 amino acids. Germline assignment: CDR1 SGHDT and CDR2 YYEEEE. Trimming cost V 0 bases and J 1 base; bases outside gene matches: 7. Combining the CDR3 with reference TRBV5-6 and TRBJ2-3 gives the whole variable domain DAGVTQSPTHLIKTRGQQVTLRCSPKSGHDTVSWYQQALGQGPQFIFQYYEEEERQRGNFPDRFSGHQFPNYSSELNVNALLLGDSALYLCASSLAPRGAGTDTQYFGPGTRLTVL.

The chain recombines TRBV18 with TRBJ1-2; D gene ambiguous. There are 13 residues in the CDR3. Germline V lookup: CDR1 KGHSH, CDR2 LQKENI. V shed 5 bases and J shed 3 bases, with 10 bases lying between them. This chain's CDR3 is CASSSGVDYGYTF. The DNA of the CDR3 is TGTGCCAGCTCATCCGGGGTTGACTATGGCTACACCTTC.

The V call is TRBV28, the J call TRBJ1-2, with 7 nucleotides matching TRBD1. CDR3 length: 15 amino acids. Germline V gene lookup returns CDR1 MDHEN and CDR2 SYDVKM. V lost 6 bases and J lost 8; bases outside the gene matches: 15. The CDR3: CASSTRPGQWEGYTF. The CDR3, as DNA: TGTGCCAGCAGCACACGCCCGGGACAGTGGGAAGGCTACACCTTC.

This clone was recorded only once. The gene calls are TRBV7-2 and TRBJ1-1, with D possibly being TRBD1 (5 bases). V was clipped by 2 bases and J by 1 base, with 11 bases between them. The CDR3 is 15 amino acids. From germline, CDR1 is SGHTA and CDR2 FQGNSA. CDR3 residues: CASSLRGQGNTEAFF. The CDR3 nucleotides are TGTGCCAGCAGCTTAAGGGGCCAGGGGAACACTGAAGCTTTCTTT.

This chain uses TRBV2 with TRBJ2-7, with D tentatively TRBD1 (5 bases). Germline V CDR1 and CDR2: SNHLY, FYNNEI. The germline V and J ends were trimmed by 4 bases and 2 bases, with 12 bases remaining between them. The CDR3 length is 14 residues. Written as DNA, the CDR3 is TGTGCCAGCAGTGTGGATAGGGGTCCCTACGAGCAGTACTTC. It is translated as CASSVDRGPYEQYF.

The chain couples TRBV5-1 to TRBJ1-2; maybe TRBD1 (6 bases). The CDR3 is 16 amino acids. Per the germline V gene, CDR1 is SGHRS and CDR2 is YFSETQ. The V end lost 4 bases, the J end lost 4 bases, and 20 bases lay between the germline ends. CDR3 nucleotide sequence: TGCGCCAGCAGCGAGCGGACAGAAAGGCAAGGCTATGGCTACACCTTC. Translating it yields CASSERTERQGYGYTF. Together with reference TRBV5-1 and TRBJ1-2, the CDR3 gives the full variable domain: KAGVTQTPRYLIKTRGQQVTLSCSPISGHRSVSWYQQTPGQGLQFLFEYFSETQRNKGNFPGRFSGRQFSNSRSEMNVSTLELGDSALYLCASSERTERQGYGYTFGSGTRLTVV.

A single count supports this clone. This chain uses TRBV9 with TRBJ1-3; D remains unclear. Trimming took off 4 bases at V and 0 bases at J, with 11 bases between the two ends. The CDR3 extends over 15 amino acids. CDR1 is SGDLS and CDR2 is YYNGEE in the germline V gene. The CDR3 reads CASSLRGSSGNTIYF. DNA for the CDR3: TGTGCCAGCAGCCTTCGAGGGTCCTCTGGAAACACCATATATTTT.

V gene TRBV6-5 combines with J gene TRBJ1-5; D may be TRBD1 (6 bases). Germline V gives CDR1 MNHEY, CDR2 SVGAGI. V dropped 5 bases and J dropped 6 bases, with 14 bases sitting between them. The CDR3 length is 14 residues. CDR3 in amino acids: CASSPRGGSQPQHF. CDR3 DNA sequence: TGTGCCAGCAGTCCCCGTGGGGGCAGTCAGCCCCAGCATTTT.

The CDR3 DNA sequence: TGTGCCAGCAGCAAATCCCGGGGGTGGGATCAGCCCCAGCATTTT. It is translated as CASSKSRGWDQPQHF. The genes are TRBV21-1 and TRBJ1-5. TRBV21-1 is noted as a pseudogene. The CDR3 runs 15 residues.

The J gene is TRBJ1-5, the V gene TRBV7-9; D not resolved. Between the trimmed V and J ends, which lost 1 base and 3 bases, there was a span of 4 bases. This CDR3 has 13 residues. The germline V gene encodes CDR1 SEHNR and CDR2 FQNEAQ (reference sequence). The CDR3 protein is CASSLGVNQPQHF. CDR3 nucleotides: TGTGCCAGCAGCTTAGGAGTCAATCAGCCCCAGCATTTT.

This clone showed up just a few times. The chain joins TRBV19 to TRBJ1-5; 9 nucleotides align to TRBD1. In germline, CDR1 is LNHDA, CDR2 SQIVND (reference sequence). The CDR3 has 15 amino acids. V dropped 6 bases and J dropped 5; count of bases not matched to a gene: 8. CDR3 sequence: CASRTRGTGYQPQHF. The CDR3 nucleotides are TGTGCCAGTAGAACACGCGGGACAGGGTATCAGCCCCAGCATTTT.

CDR3: CASTGGYGYTF. The CDR3 nucleotides read TGCGCCAGTACGGGGGGCTATGGCTACACCTTC. The V gene is TRBV4-1, the J gene TRBJ1-2; TRBD1 might be the D (5 bases). Trimming removed 9 bases from V and 4 bases from J, with 9 bases in between. The CDR3 extends over 11 amino acids. The V gene's germline CDR1 is MGHRA and CDR2 YSYEKL.

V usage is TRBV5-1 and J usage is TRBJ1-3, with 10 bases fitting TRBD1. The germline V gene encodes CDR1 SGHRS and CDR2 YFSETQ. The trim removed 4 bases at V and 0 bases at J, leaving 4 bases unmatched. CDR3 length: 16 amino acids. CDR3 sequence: CASSPRTGGSGNTIYF. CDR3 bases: TGCGCCAGCAGCCCCCGGACAGGGGGCTCTGGAAACACCATATATTTT.

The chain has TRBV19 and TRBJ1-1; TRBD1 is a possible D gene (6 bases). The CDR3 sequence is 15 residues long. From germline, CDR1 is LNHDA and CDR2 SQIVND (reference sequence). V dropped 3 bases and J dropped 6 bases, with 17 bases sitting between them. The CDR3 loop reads CASSMDVRGTAEAFF. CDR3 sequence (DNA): TGTGCCAGTAGTATGGATGTCAGGGGTACGGCTGAAGCTTTCTTT.

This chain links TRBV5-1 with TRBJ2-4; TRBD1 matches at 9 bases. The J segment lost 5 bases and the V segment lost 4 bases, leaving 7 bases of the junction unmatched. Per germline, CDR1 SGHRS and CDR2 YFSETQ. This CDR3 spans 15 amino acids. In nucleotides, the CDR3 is TGCGCCAGCAGCCAGGGACAGGGCTGGGAAAACATTCAGTACTTC. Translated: CASSQGQGWENIQYF.

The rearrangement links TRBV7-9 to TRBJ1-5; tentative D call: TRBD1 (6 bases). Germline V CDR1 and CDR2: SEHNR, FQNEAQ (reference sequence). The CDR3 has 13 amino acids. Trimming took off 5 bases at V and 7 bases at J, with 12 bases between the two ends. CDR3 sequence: CASSPPRGQPQHF. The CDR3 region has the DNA TGTGCCAGCAGCCCACCGAGGGGGCAGCCCCAGCATTTT. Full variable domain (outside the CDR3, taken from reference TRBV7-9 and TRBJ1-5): DTGVSQNPRHKITKRGQNVTFRCDPISEHNRLYWYRQTLGQGPEFLTYFQNEAQLEKSRLLSDRFSAERPKGSFSTLEIQRTEQGDSAMYLCASSPPRGQPQHFGDGTRLSIL.

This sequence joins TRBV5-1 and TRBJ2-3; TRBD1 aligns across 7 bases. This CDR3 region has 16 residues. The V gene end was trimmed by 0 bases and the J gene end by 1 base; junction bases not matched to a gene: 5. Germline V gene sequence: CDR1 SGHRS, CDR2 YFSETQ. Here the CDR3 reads CASSLGGDSRTDTQYF. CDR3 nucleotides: TGCGCCAGCAGCTTGGGAGGGGACAGCCGCACAGATACGCAGTATTTT.

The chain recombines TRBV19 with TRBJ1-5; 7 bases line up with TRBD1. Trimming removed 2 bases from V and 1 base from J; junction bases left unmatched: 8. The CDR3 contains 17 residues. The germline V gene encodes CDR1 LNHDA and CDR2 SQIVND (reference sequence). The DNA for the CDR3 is TGTGCCAGTAGTATAATGACAGGGCTAAGGAGCAATCAGCCCCAGCATTTT. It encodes CASSIMTGLRSNQPQHF.

CDR3 in amino acids: CASRGQGTGELFF. The CDR3 DNA is TGTGCCAGCAGGGGACAGGGGACCGGGGAGCTGTTTTTT. The rearrangement links TRBV27 to TRBJ2-2; 10 nucleotides line up with TRBD1. The germline V gene encodes CDR1 MNHEY and CDR2 SMNVEV (reference sequence). Unmatched junction bases numbered 0, after V lost 6 bases and J lost 5 bases. The CDR3 is 13 residues long.

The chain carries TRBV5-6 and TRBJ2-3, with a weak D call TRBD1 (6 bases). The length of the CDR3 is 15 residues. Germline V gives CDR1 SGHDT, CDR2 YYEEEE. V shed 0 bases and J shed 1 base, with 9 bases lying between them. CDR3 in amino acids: CASSLVGAGTDTQYF. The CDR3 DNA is TGTGCCAGCAGCTTGGTGGGGGCGGGCACAGATACGCAGTATTTT. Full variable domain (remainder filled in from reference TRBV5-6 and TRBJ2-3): DAGVTQSPTHLIKTRGQQVTLRCSPKSGHDTVSWYQQALGQGPQFIFQYYEEEERQRGNFPDRFSGHQFPNYSSELNVNALLLGDSALYLCASSLVGAGTDTQYFGPGTRLTVL.

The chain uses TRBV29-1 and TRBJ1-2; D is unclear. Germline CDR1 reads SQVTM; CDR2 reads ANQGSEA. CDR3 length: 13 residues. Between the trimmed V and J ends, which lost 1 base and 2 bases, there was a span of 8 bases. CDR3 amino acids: CSVEVGRNYGYTF. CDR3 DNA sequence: TGCAGCGTTGAAGTTGGGAGGAACTATGGCTACACCTTC.

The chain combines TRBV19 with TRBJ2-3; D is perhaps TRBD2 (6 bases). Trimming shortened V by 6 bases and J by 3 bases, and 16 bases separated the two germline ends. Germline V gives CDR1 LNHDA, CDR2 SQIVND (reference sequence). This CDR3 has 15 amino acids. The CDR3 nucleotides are TGTGCCAGTAGCCCTCTAAACGGGGGAACAGATACGCAGTATTTT. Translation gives CASSPLNGGTDTQYF. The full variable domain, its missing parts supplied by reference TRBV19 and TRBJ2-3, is DGGITQSPKYLFRKEGQNVTLSCEQNLNHDAMYWYRQDPGQGLRLIYYSQIVNDFQKGDIAEGYSVSREKKESFPLTVTSAQKNPTAFYLCASSPLNGGTDTQYFGPGTRLTVL.

CDR3 in DNA: TGCGCCAGCAGCGCACAGGGTCCGCTATACGAGCAGTACTTC. Protein: CASSAQGPLYEQYF. V usage is TRBV5-1 and J usage is TRBJ2-7, with a tentative D call TRBD1 (6 bases). Between the trimmed V and J ends, which lost 4 bases and 4 bases, there was a span of 15 bases. Germline CDR1 reads SGHRS; CDR2 reads YFSETQ. The CDR3 runs to 14 residues.